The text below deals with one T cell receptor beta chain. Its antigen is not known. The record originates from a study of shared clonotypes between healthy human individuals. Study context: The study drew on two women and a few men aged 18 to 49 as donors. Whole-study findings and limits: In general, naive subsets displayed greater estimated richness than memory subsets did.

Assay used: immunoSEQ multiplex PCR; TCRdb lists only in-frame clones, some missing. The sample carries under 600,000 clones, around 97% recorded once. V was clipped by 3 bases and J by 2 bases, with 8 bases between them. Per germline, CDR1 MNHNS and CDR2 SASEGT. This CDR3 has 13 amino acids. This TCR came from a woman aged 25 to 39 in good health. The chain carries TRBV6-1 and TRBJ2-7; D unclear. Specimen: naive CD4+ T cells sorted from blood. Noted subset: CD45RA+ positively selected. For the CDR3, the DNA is TGTGCCAGCAGTGAGACCCACCCCTACGAGCAGTACTTC. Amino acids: CASSETHPYEQYF.